A single sample gave rise to the 9 T cell receptor beta chains below, sequenced in a study of blood T cell repertoires in COVID-19 (dated by TCRdb to about 2020). Library method: the immunoSEQ multiplex PCR assay. TCRdb retrieved this table from immuneACCESS and kept in-frame rearrangements only. Not all clones are present; in checked studies, unresolved V genes account for under half, and no reason is known for the remainder. The sample contains approximately 89,000 clones, approximately 84% of them found a single time. Jointly, the top ten make up roughly 6.3% of the sample. The sample comprised peripheral blood. The receptors shown here come from a man between 65 and 85 years old with COVID-19, enrolled during active disease.

The rearrangement uses TRBV7-2 and TRBJ2-3; 9 nucleotides line up with TRBD2. CDR1 is SGHTA, CDR2 FQGNSA, per germline. J gave up 9 bases and V 1 base, and 5 bases lay outside the gene matches. The CDR3 is 14 amino acids. This chain's CDR3 is CASSLGVAGVTQYF. The CDR3 nucleotides read TGTGCCAGCAGCTTAGGGGTAGCGGGAGTCACGCAGTATTTT.

This clone was picked up a small number of times. In DNA, the CDR3 is TGTGCCAGCAGCTTAAAGGGACTAGCGGGATGGGGTAGCTCCTACAATGAGCAGTTCTTC. Protein product: CASSLKGLAGWGSSYNEQFF. V usage is TRBV7-8 and J usage is TRBJ2-1; 13 bases agree with TRBD2. The junction had 10 bases not matched to a gene; V was cut back by 2 bases and J by 0 bases. Germline loops: CDR1 SGHVS, CDR2 FQNEAQ. There are 20 residues in the CDR3.

The rearrangement links TRBV3-1 (or the pseudogene TRBV3-2) to TRBJ1-2; 7 nucleotides line up with TRBD1. The CDR3 extends over 15 amino acids. V lost 4 bases and J lost 3; bases outside the gene matches: 8. Germline V CDR1 and CDR2: LGHDT, YNNKEL (reference sequence). The CDR3 sequence: CASSRQDRDDYGYTF. In DNA, the CDR3 is TGTGCCAGCAGCCGCCAAGACAGGGACGACTATGGCTACACCTTC.

This clone was counted a single time. The chain has TRBV18 and TRBJ2-5; 7 nucleotides agree with TRBD1. The junction had 9 bases not matched to a gene; V was cut back by 6 bases and J by 2 bases. Looked up from germline, CDR1 is KGHSH and CDR2 is LQKENI. The CDR3 length is 15 residues. In DNA, the CDR3 is TGTGCCAGCTCTCTTGATATGGGACAGCAAGAGACCCAGTACTTC. As protein: CASSLDMGQQETQYF.

The chain joins TRBV7-2 to TRBJ1-2, with 9 bases aligning to TRBD1. V gave up 1 base and J gave up 1 base; unmatched junction bases: 4. From germline, CDR1 is SGHTA and CDR2 FQGNSA. The CDR3 totals 16 residues. DNA for the CDR3: TGTGCCAGCAGCTTAGTTTCGACAGGGGGTAACTATGGCTACACCTTC. Amino acid sequence: CASSLVSTGGNYGYTF.

This chain links TRBV12-5 with TRBJ2-4; possibly TRBD1 for D (5 bases). This CDR3 contains 14 residues. Germline CDR1 reads LGHNT; CDR2 reads FRNRAP. V was clipped by 5 bases and J by 9 bases, with 17 bases between them. The CDR3 bases are TGTGCTAGTGGTCTGGAGCAGGGTGCATCCATTCAGTACTTC. Its protein product is CASGLEQGASIQYF.

V and J are TRBV2 and TRBJ1-5; 7 nucleotides match TRBD1. Germline CDR1 and CDR2: SNHLY and FYNNEI. CDR3 size: 13 residues. J gave up 2 bases and V 8 bases, and 3 bases lay outside the gene matches. The CDR3 loop is CASGQEGNQPQHF. The CDR3, as DNA: TGTGCCAGCGGACAGGAAGGCAATCAGCCCCAGCATTTT.

Only a few counts were recorded for this clone. The rearrangement links TRBV18 to TRBJ1-5, with 7 bases identical to TRBD1. Germline V lookup: CDR1 KGHSH, CDR2 LQKENI. The CDR3 length is 15 residues. Trimming at V came to 6 bases and at J to 5 bases, leaving 10 bases not matched to a gene. CDR3 region: CASSPGGTEDQPQHF. CDR3 DNA sequence: TGTGCCAGCTCCCCCGGTGGGACAGAGGATCAGCCCCAGCATTTT.

The chain has TRBV10-2 and TRBJ2-2; TRBD2 matches at 10 bases. The J segment lost 5 bases and the V segment lost 0 bases, leaving 3 bases of the junction unmatched. The CDR3 covers 16 residues. CDR1 WSHSY and CDR2 SAAADI come from the germline V gene. In DNA, the CDR3 is TGCGCCAGCAGTGAGTCTGGGACTAGCGAGACCGGGGAGCTGTTTTTT. Its protein is CASSESGTSETGELFF.